These T cell receptor beta chains were read from a single sample in a study of blood T cell repertoires in COVID-19. Profiled with immunoSEQ multiplex PCR; TCRdb holds only in-frame clones, not every one. The profile shows some 200,000 clones, 80% to 90% of them singletons. Sequenced: peripheral blood. These receptors came from a woman aged 50 to 60 with active or convalescent COVID-19. Both conserved end residues are part of each CDR3. The order of the fields is V gene, D gene, J gene, clone size, CDR3 protein, CDR3 DNA. A D gene is named only where the DNA matches it firmly. Some rows have no size entry. The others give once, few or many, or a class for an expanded clone.

>TRBV29-1|-|TRBJ1-1|-
CSVEQGYTEAFF
TGCAGCGTTGAACAGGGATACACTGAAGCTTTCTTT
>TRBV29-1|-|TRBJ1-5|-
CSHLRGGDQPQHF
TGCAGCCACCTGAGGGGGGGCGACCAGCCCCAGCATTTT
>TRBV11-2|-|TRBJ1-1|-
CASRMSLNTEAFF
TGTGCCAGTAGAATGAGCCTGAACACTGAAGCTTTCTTT
>TRBV6-6|TRBD1|TRBJ1-5|-
CASSPPPGQGTRGNQPQHF
TGTGCCAGCAGTCCCCCACCGGGACAGGGGACGAGGGGCAATCAGCCCCAGCATTTT
>TRBV19|-|TRBJ1-1|-
CASHKGGGGTEAFF
TGTGCCAGTCACAAGGGGGGGGGTGGCACTGAAGCTTTCTTT
>TRBV7-9|TRBD1|TRBJ1-3|-
CASSPWAGGWTVPGNTIYF
TGTGCCAGCAGCCCGTGGGCAGGGGGGTGGACCGTTCCTGGAAACACCATATATTTT
>TRBV10-3|-|TRBJ1-2|-
CAISRDSLGAYGYTF
TGTGCCATCAGTAGGGACTCCCTGGGTGCCTATGGCTACACCTTC
>TRBV10-3|TRBD1|TRBJ1-2|-
CAISEDRERGGYTF
TGTGCCATCAGTGAAGACAGGGAACGTGGTGGCTACACCTTC
>TRBV2|TRBD1|TRBJ2-5|-
CASSGGQMETQYF
TGTGCCAGCAGTGGGGGACAGATGGAGACCCAGTACTTC
>TRBV6-5|-|TRBJ1-1|-
CASTGKGAAFF
TGTGCCAGCACAGGTAAAGGGGCTGCTTTCTTT
>TRBV7-2|-|TRBJ1-4|once
CASSLGGSDEKLFF
TGTGCCAGCAGCTTAGGTGGGAGCGATGAAAAACTGTTTTTT
>TRBV27|-|TRBJ2-2|-
CASSLSRKSGELFF
TGTGCCAGCAGTTTAAGTAGAAAGTCCGGGGAGCTGTTTTTT
>TRBV14|TRBD2|TRBJ2-3|-
CASSQLGVAGGPDTQYF
TGTGCCAGCAGCCAATTAGGAGTAGCGGGAGGCCCAGATACGCAGTATTTT
>TRBV19|TRBD1|TRBJ1-1|few
CASSNKQGAKRTEAFF
TGTGCCAGTAGTAATAAACAGGGGGCGAAAAGGACTGAAGCTTTCTTT
>TRBV3-1/TRBV3-2|TRBD2|TRBJ2-1|-
CASSLSGRANEQFF
TGTGCCAGCAGCCTTAGCGGGAGGGCGAATGAGCAGTTCTTC
>TRBV12-3/TRBV12-4|-|TRBJ1-5|-
CASSFRGQPQHF
TGTGCCAGCAGTTTTCGGGGTCAGCCCCAGCATTTT
>TRBV10-3|-|TRBJ1-3|-
CAISESAVIAGNTIYF
TGTGCCATCAGTGAGTCGGCGGTTATCGCTGGAAACACCATATATTTT
>TRBV9|TRBD1|TRBJ1-4|-
CASSPRDRVNEKLFF
TGTGCCAGCAGCCCTAGGGACAGGGTGAATGAAAAACTGTTTTTT
>TRBV5-1|-|TRBJ2-5|-
CASIPGHGSKETQYF
TGCGCCAGCATTCCAGGGCACGGGAGTAAAGAGACCCAGTACTTC
>TRBV5-1|-|TRBJ1-4|-
CASSLVATNEKLFF
TGCGCCAGCAGCTTGGTCGCAACTAATGAAAAACTGTTTTTT
>TRBV11-2|-|TRBJ1-1|-
CASSPTNTGAEAFF
TGTGCCAGCAGTCCTACTAACACCGGCGCTGAAGCTTTCTTT
>TRBV7-2|TRBD1|TRBJ2-7|-
CASSLSGTGFSYEQYF
TGTGCCAGCAGCCTGTCCGGGACAGGGTTCTCCTACGAGCAGTACTTC
>TRBV12-5|TRBD1|TRBJ1-1|few
CASGPDRGAAFF
TGTGCTAGTGGTCCGGACAGGGGGGCAGCTTTCTTT
>TRBV28|TRBD1|TRBJ1-6|few
CASSGEAGGGSPLHF
TGTGCCAGCAGTGGTGAGGCAGGGGGTGGGTCACCCCTCCACTTT
>TRBV29-1|-|TRBJ2-7|-
CSVRPSSYEQYF
TGCAGCGTTCGACCTAGCTCCTACGAGCAGTACTTC
>TRBV3-1/TRBV3-2|TRBD2|TRBJ2-7|once
CASSHAAGGGSYEQYF
TGTGCCAGCAGCCACGCAGCGGGAGGAGGGTCCTACGAGCAGTACTTC
>TRBV4-2|-|TRBJ2-2|once
CASSQDEESGELFF
TGTGCCAGCAGTCAAGATGAGGAAAGCGGGGAGCTGTTTTTT
>TRBV5-1|TRBD2|TRBJ2-3|-
CASSLGMAGVGTDTQYF
TGCGCCAGCAGCTTGGGAATGGCGGGAGTCGGCACAGATACGCAGTATTTT